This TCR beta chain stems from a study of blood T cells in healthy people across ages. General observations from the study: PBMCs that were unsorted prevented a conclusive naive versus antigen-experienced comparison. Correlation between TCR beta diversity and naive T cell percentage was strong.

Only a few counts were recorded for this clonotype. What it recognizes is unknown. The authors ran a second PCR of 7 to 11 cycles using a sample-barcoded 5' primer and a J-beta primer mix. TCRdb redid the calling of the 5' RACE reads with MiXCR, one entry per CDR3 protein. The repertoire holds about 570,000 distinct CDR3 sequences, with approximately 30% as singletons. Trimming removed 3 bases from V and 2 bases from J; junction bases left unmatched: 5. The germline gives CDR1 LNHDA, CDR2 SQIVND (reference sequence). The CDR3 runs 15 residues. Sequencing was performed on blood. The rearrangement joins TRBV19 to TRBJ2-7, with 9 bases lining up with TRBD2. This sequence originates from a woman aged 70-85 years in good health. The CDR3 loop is CASSIVASGAYEQYF. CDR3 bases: TGTGCCAGTAGTATCGTGGCTAGCGGGGCCTACGAGCAGTACTTC.